This is a list of T cell receptor beta chains from one sample in a study of OX40 agonist ivuxolimab in advanced cancers. Measured with immunoSEQ multiplex PCR; TCRdb has only the in-frame clones, and not every one. The table lists 60,000 to 85,000 clones, 87% of them singletons, with 4% to 5% in the top ten. The specimen was CD4+ or CD8+ T cells sorted from blood, collected in a trial of the OX40 agonist ivuxolimab. The receptors stem from an adult with an advanced solid tumor such as melanoma, head and neck, liver or kidney cancer. Each CDR3 is given with its conserved first and last residue. A D gene is named only where the DNA matches it firmly. Expanded clones are given a class, and other clones once, few, many or no size at all.

J	D	length	size	V	CDR3	DNA
TRBJ1-2	NA	14	NA	TRBV5-1	CASSLARGDRGYTF	TGCGCCAGCAGCTTGGCCAGAGGGGACCGGGGCTACACCTTC
TRBJ1-4	NA	16	NA	TRBV4-3	CASSQEGRRDNEKLFF	TGCGCCAGCAGCCAAGAGGGGCGCCGGGATAATGAAAAACTGTTTTTT
TRBJ1-1	NA	14	NA	TRBV6-5	CASSYSTRATEAFF	TGTGCCAGCAGTTACTCGACCAGGGCGACTGAAGCTTTCTTT
TRBJ1-4	NA	16	NA	TRBV19	CASTTIEQATNEKLFF	TGTGCCAGTACGACTATCGAACAAGCAACTAATGAAAAACTGTTTTTT
TRBJ1-5	NA	13	NA	TRBV6-5	CASSEQGGQPQHF	TGTGCCAGCAGTGAACAGGGTGGTCAGCCCCAGCATTTT
TRBJ1-6	NA	19	NA	TRBV27	CASSRRGAEYSSYNSPLHF	TGTGCCAGCAGTAGGCGAGGCGCGGAATATAGCTCCTATAATTCACCCCTCCACTTT
TRBJ2-1	NA	11	NA	TRBV7-2	CASSSLNEQFF	TGTGCCAGCAGTTCCCTAAATGAGCAGTTCTTC
TRBJ2-1	TRBD2	16	NA	TRBV11-1	CASSLGLAGAHNEQFF	TGTGCCAGCAGCCTGGGACTAGCGGGAGCTCACAATGAGCAGTTCTTC
TRBJ1-2	NA	13	NA	TRBV7-2	CASSRSEIYGYTF	TGTGCCAGCAGCCGGTCGGAGATCTATGGCTACACCTTC
TRBJ2-7	NA	20	NA	TRBV19	CASSTVVGQLRGFFHYEQYF	TGTGCCAGTAGTACCGTGGTAGGACAACTCCGGGGGTTCTTCCACTACGAGCAGTACTTC
TRBJ2-3	NA	17	NA	TRBV7-2	CASSEPTGRGERDTQYF	TGTGCCAGCAGTGAACCTACAGGGAGAGGAGAGCGAGATACGCAGTATTTT
TRBJ2-2	NA	13	NA	TRBV7-9	CASSLEGIGELFF	TGTGCCAGCAGCTTAGAAGGAATCGGGGAGCTGTTTTTT
TRBJ2-7	NA	16	NA	TRBV28	CASSLVGGPRSYEQYF	TGTGCCAGCAGTTTAGTGGGAGGCCCCCGCTCCTACGAGCAGTACTTC
TRBJ1-1	NA	13	NA	TRBV7-6	CASSPGRNTEAFF	TGTGCCAGCAGCCCCGGCCGAAACACTGAAGCTTTCTTT
TRBJ2-3	NA	12	medium-sized	TRBV5-1	CASSLGRGTQYF	TGCGCCAGCAGCTTAGGACGGGGGACGCAGTATTTT
TRBJ2-7	NA	14	NA	TRBV13	CASSVRDVRYEQYF	TGTGCCAGCAGCGTACGGGACGTTCGTTACGAGCAGTACTTC
TRBJ2-3	TRBD2	15	once	TRBV9	CASSGLAGGPDTQYF	TGTGCCAGCAGCGGCCTAGCGGGAGGGCCAGATACGCAGTATTTT
TRBJ1-1	NA	13	NA	TRBV18	CASSPSLDTEAFF	TGTGCCAGCTCACCATCCCTAGACACTGAAGCTTTCTTT
TRBJ2-2	NA	14	NA	TRBV4-3	CASSQSGLTGELFF	TGCGCCAGCAGCCAGTCGGGGCTCACCGGGGAGCTGTTTTTT
TRBJ1-4	NA	15	NA	TRBV15	CATSRPRGLGEKLFF	TGTGCCACCAGCAGACCACGGGGATTGGGGGAAAAACTGTTTTTT
TRBJ1-1	TRBD1	14	NA	TRBV19	CASGGGQGGFEAFF	TGTGCCAGTGGAGGAGGACAGGGTGGGTTTGAAGCTTTCTTT
TRBJ2-7	TRBD1	14	NA	TRBV7-8	CASSSIGTEYEQYF	TGTGCCAGCAGCTCCATCGGGACAGAATACGAGCAGTACTTC
TRBJ1-4	NA	15	NA	TRBV5-4	CASSLRGGAGEKLFF	TGTGCCAGCAGCTTGCGAGGGGGGGCGGGAGAAAAACTGTTTTTT
TRBJ1-5	NA	14	NA	TRBV18	CASSADKTYQPQHF	TGTGCCAGCTCAGCTGACAAGACTTATCAGCCCCAGCATTTT
TRBJ2-7	NA	15	NA	TRBV28	CASSSVGHNAYEQYF	TGTGCCAGCAGCTCCGTGGGGCATAACGCCTACGAGCAGTACTTC
TRBJ2-1	NA	13	NA	TRBV5-1	CASSAGSYNEQFF	TGCGCCAGCTCCGCAGGTTCCTACAATGAGCAGTTCTTC
TRBJ2-5	NA	12	NA	TRBV29-1	CSVEIARETQYF	TGCAGCGTTGAAATAGCGAGGGAGACCCAGTACTTC
TRBJ1-6	NA	19	NA	TRBV4-3	CASSQEGYATAGDNSPLHF	TGCGCCAGCAGCCAAGAAGGATATGCAACGGCAGGAGATAATTCACCCCTCCACTTT
TRBJ2-1	NA	15	NA	TRBV19	CASSIAPPPYNEQFF	TGTGCCAGTAGTATTGCACCCCCCCCATACAATGAGCAGTTCTTC
TRBJ1-2	NA	18	few	TRBV5-6	CASSFGLRGVDSDGGYTF	TGTGCCAGCAGCTTCGGACTGCGGGGGGTGGACAGCGATGGCGGCTACACCTTC
TRBJ2-3	NA	17	NA	TRBV5-1	CASSLAWREWVTDTQYF	TGCGCCAGCAGCTTGGCCTGGAGGGAATGGGTGACAGATACGCAGTATTTT
TRBJ1-2	TRBD1	17	NA	TRBV5-1	CASSWGYSGTGDDGYTF	TGCGCCAGCAGCTGGGGCTATTCCGGGACAGGGGACGATGGCTACACCTTC
TRBJ2-2	NA	16	NA	TRBV28	CASSTGTSTNTGELFF	TGTGCCAGCAGCACCGGGACAAGTACGAACACCGGGGAGCTGTTTTTT
TRBJ2-1	NA	15	NA	TRBV9	CASSVGGGTVNEQFF	TGTGCCAGCTCCGTCGGTGGGGGGACGGTCAATGAGCAGTTCTTC
TRBJ2-5	NA	13	NA	TRBV5-1	CASSPGLQETQYF	TGCGCCAGCAGCCCGGGACTTCAAGAGACCCAGTACTTC
TRBJ2-7	NA	13	NA	TRBV28	CASSQTATYEQYF	TGTGCCAGCAGTCAGACAGCTACCTACGAGCAGTACTTC
TRBJ2-1	NA	13	NA	TRBV30	CAWSEDNYNEQFF	TGTGCCTGGAGCGAAGACAATTACAATGAGCAGTTCTTC
TRBJ2-3	TRBD2	18	NA	TRBV12-5	CASGFEAGGPMSTDTQYF	TGTGCTAGTGGTTTCGAGGCGGGGGGCCCAATGAGCACAGATACGCAGTATTTT
TRBJ1-6	NA	17	NA	TRBV28	CASSKGSGPNEISPLHF	TGTGCCAGCAGTAAAGGGTCCGGGCCCAACGAGATATCACCCCTCCACTTT
TRBJ1-2	TRBD1	14	few	TRBV19	CASSVGQPNYGYTF	TGTGCCAGTAGTGTGGGACAGCCCAACTATGGCTACACCTTC
TRBJ1-6	NA	13	NA	TRBV27	CASSFSGGATLHF	TGTGCCAGCAGTTTTTCCGGGGGTGCTACCCTCCACTTT
TRBJ1-3	TRBD1	16	NA	TRBV27	CASSLSGTGAGNTIYF	TGTGCCAGCAGTTTATCAGGGACAGGGGCTGGAAACACCATATATTTT
TRBJ1-2	TRBD1	14	NA	TRBV30	CAWSPPGQGYGYTF	TGTGCCTGGAGTCCACCGGGACAGGGCTATGGCTACACCTTC
TRBJ1-2	NA	13	NA	TRBV27	CASSSLPGNGYTF	TGTGCCAGCAGTTCGCTGCCTGGGAATGGCTACACCTTC
TRBJ2-2	NA	15	NA	TRBV18	CASSPQGRGTGELFF	TGTGCCAGCTCACCACAGGGGCGGGGCACCGGGGAGCTGTTTTTT
TRBJ2-1	TRBD2	16	NA	TRBV19	CASSMWPSGSHNEQFF	TGTGCCAGTAGTATGTGGCCTAGCGGGAGCCACAATGAGCAGTTCTTC
TRBJ1-2	NA	12	few	TRBV14	CASSPGAYGYTF	TGTGCCAGCAGCCCTGGGGCCTATGGCTACACCTTC
TRBJ2-2	NA	12	NA	TRBV30	CALLGGIGELFF	TGTGCCCTACTAGGTGGGATCGGGGAGCTGTTTTTT